One and the same sample provided the 20 T cell receptor beta chains below, sequenced in a study of T-cell memory formation after mild COVID-19. One entry per CDR3 protein results from TCRdb running MiXCR on the 5' RACE reads. The table records about 250,000 distinct CDR3 sequences, approximately 15% of them present only once. Sequencing input: PBMCs or a T cell subset sorted from them (not recorded which). Receptors originate from an adult woman who had mild COVID-19 (a few samples of this study predate the infection). Cell type and time point are not known.

This chain links TRBV25-1 with TRBJ1-2; D is unresolved. CDR1 and CDR2 (germline): MGHDK, SYGVNS. CDR3 length: 13 residues. V lost 2 bases to trimming and J lost 7 bases, with 11 bases between them. The CDR3 DNA follows: TGTGCCAGCAGTGAAGGCTTAGTGGGTGGCTACACCTTC. This translates into CASSEGLVGGYTF.

The chain employs TRBV6-6 and TRBJ1-1, with D uncertain. The CDR3 spans 14 residues. Germline CDR1 and CDR2: MNHNY and SVGAGI (reference sequence). V was cut by 2 bases and J by 0 bases, with 7 bases left in between. In DNA, the CDR3 is TGTGCCAGCAGTTACGTGGGGATGAACACTGAAGCTTTCTTT. This translates into CASSYVGMNTEAFF.

The rearrangement uses TRBV3-1 and TRBJ1-6; weak D call: TRBD1 (5 bases). Trimming cost V 5 bases and J 9 bases, with 14 bases left between them. From germline, CDR1 is LGHDT and CDR2 YNNKEL (reference sequence). The CDR3 loop spans 14 amino acids. The DNA of the CDR3 is TGTGCCAGCAGCACGACAGAGGGGAGTTCACCCCTCCACTTT. Its translation: CASSTTEGSSPLHF.

This clonotype was seen a handful of times. The CDR3 bases are TGTGCCAGCACCGATCAGCACAGGAGCGGGGAGCTGTTTTTT. As protein: CASTDQHRSGELFF. The rearrangement links TRBV9 to TRBJ2-2; D possibly corresponds to TRBD1 (5 bases). CDR1 and CDR2 (germline): SGDLS, YYNGEE. Trimming pared 6 bases from V and 7 bases from J, leaving 16 bases between. This CDR3 has 14 amino acids.

In this sample, this clonotype turned up a few times. The V call is TRBV9, the J call TRBJ2-7, with no clear D. CDR1 and CDR2 (germline): SGDLS, YYNGEE. The V end lost 1 base, the J end lost 2 bases, and 16 bases lay between the germline ends. This CDR3 has 16 residues. The CDR3 here is CASSVTPSVTTYEQYF. The CDR3 DNA follows: TGTGCCAGCAGCGTAACACCATCGGTAACCACCTACGAGCAGTACTTC.

This chain uses TRBV5-1 with TRBJ2-5, with 8 bases fitting TRBD2. Looked up from germline, CDR1 is SGHRS and CDR2 is YFSETQ. The CDR3 runs 18 residues. The junction had 15 bases not matched to a gene; V was cut back by 0 bases and J by 5 bases. For the CDR3, the DNA is TGCGCCAGCAGCTTGGACGTGGCGGGGGGCTCCCAGGGGGAGACCCAGTACTTC. It codes for CASSLDVAGGSQGETQYF.

The chain joins TRBV27 to TRBJ2-7, with D possibly being TRBD1 (6 bases). The germline CDR1 and CDR2 sequences are MNHEY and SMNVEV (reference sequence). The V end was cut by 3 bases, the J end by 1 base, with 22 bases between. The CDR3 is made up of 18 amino acids. The CDR3 bases are TGTGCCAGCAGTTTCCATCGGGTTGGGGGCTGGAGGTCCTACGAGCAGTACTTC. Translated, it gives CASSFHRVGGWRSYEQYF.

This clonotype was seen a few times. The chain combines TRBV6-1 with TRBJ2-7; the D is unclear. The CDR3 is 13 residues long. Germline lookup yields CDR1 MNHNS and CDR2 SASEGT. Trimming took off 2 bases at V and 2 bases at J, with 7 bases between the two ends. The CDR3 here is CASSEISPYEQYF. The CDR3 coding sequence is TGTGCCAGCAGTGAAATCAGTCCCTACGAGCAGTACTTC.

This clonotype appeared a few times. The chain employs TRBV7-8 and TRBJ2-5; D is unresolved. This CDR3 is 16 amino acids long. The germline V gene has CDR1 SGHVS and CDR2 FQNEAQ. V gave up 1 base and J gave up 3 bases, with 15 bases separating them. The CDR3 DNA reads as TGTGCCAGCAGCTTAGGGTCGGCGACGGTTAAAGAGACCCAGTACTTC. Translated, it gives CASSLGSATVKETQYF.

The V and J genes are TRBV5-1 and TRBJ2-7; D gene unclear. The germline V gene encodes CDR1 SGHRS and CDR2 YFSETQ. The V end lost 4 bases, the J end lost 2 bases, and 25 bases lay between the germline ends. The CDR3 is made up of 18 amino acids. The CDR3 loop reads CASSPLFSSGIRTYEQYF. The CDR3 DNA sequence: TGCGCCAGCAGCCCTCTCTTCAGCAGTGGGATTCGGACCTACGAGCAGTACTTC.

The chain couples TRBV12-3 or TRBV12-4 to TRBJ1-4, with unresolved D. The ends were cut back, 0 bases at V and 6 bases at J, with 8 bases in the middle. The length of the CDR3 is 14 residues. CDR3 in DNA: TGTGCCAGCAGTTTAGCGACGGGGTATGAAAAACTGTTTTTT. Encoded protein: CASSLATGYEKLFF.

This clonotype was counted between two and nine times. The chain couples TRBV25-1 to TRBJ1-1; perhaps TRBD1 as D (5 bases). Germline values: CDR1 MGHDK, CDR2 SYGVNS. This CDR3 has 15 residues. Trimming left V 0 bases short and J 4 bases short, with 12 bases between. The CDR3 nucleotides read TGTGCCAGCAGTGAATACAGGGTAGATAGCACTGAAGCTTTCTTT. Translation: CASSEYRVDSTEAFF.

This clonotype was recorded once. This sequence joins TRBV7-6 and TRBJ1-1; tentatively, D is TRBD1 (5 bases). The CDR3 spans 14 residues. Trimming stripped 5 bases from V and 5 bases from J, with 15 bases between. CDR1 and CDR2 (germline): SGHVS, FNYEAQ. The CDR3 sequence is CASSGIGGRTEAFF. The CDR3 coding sequence is TGTGCCAGCAGCGGGATTGGGGGGAGGACTGAAGCTTTCTTT.

The genes are TRBV5-6 and TRBJ1-5; no firm D call. This CDR3 has 16 residues. V lost 0 bases to trimming and J lost 2 bases, with 12 bases between them. The germline gives CDR1 SGHDT, CDR2 YYEEEE. The chain's CDR3 is CASSLGSRRRNQPQHF. CDR3 sequence (DNA): TGTGCCAGCAGCTTGGGAAGCAGGAGGCGCAATCAGCCCCAGCATTTT.

The chain combines TRBV29-1 with TRBJ2-4, with TRBD2 as a possible D gene (5 bases). The CDR3 contains 12 residues. V was trimmed by 6 bases and J by 6 bases, leaving 12 bases between them. Per the germline V gene, CDR1 is SQVTM and CDR2 is ANQGSEA. The CDR3 sequence: CSVAEAGNIQYF. The CDR3 DNA is TGCAGCGTGGCAGAGGCGGGAAACATTCAGTACTTC.

This clonotype was found a few times. The CDR3 sequence: CASSPTSGTYF. The CDR3 DNA reads as TGTGCCAGCAGCCCAACTAGCGGGACGTACTTC. V is TRBV7-2 and J is TRBJ2-5, with 10 bases fitting TRBD2. Per germline, CDR1 SGHTA and CDR2 FQGNSA. Losses at the gene ends were 5 bases for V and 13 bases for J; bases not matched to a gene: 4. There are 11 residues in the CDR3.

The genes are TRBV20-1 and TRBJ2-1; 11 nucleotides align to TRBD2. Germline lookup yields CDR1 DFQATT and CDR2 SNEGSKA (reference sequence). The V and J ends lost 6 bases and 4 bases, in that order; junction bases with no gene match: 8. The CDR3 is 15 residues long. The CDR3 protein is CSAIPGLAGYNEQFF. The CDR3 DNA sequence: TGCAGTGCCATCCCTGGACTAGCGGGTTACAATGAGCAGTTCTTC.

The chain joins TRBV5-4 to TRBJ1-5; D ambiguous. Germline loops: CDR1 SGHNT, CDR2 YYREEE (reference sequence). This CDR3 is built from 13 residues. Trimming pared 2 bases from V and 2 bases from J, leaving 5 bases between. CDR3 nucleotides: TGTGCCAGCAGCTTCGCAGGCAATCAGCCCCAGCATTTT. This sequence encodes CASSFAGNQPQHF.

This clonotype was counted a few times. The V and J genes are TRBV5-1 and TRBJ2-3; 7 bases map to TRBD1. The CDR3 consists of 15 residues. The germline V gene encodes CDR1 SGHRS and CDR2 YFSETQ. Unmatched junction bases numbered 9, after V lost 0 bases and J lost 8 bases. CDR3 sequence: CASSLGQGTIGTQYF. The CDR3 DNA follows: TGCGCCAGCAGCTTGGGACAGGGTACGATCGGTACGCAGTATTTT.

V gene TRBV5-6 combines with J gene TRBJ2-7; no firm D call. Germline V CDR1 and CDR2: SGHDT, YYEEEE. V was pared by 0 bases and J by 7 bases, with 8 bases between. CDR3 length equals 12 residues. The DNA of the CDR3 is TGTGCCAGCAGCTTGGTACCCTCGGAGCAGTACTTC. Its protein product is CASSLVPSEQYF.